These 7 T cell receptor beta chains were all obtained from the same sample, sequenced in a study of tumor-infiltrating lymphocytes in oesophageal squamous cell carcinoma. TCRdb reprocessed the PCR reads via MiXCR and lists one record per CDR3 protein. This table holds some 15,000 distinct CDR3 sequences, around 50% found once. What was sequenced was esophageal tumor tissue. These receptor sequences come from a female donor with esophageal squamous cell carcinoma.

The chain has TRBV28 and TRBJ2-5; 7 bases are a match to TRBD2. The CDR3 is 16 residues long. V was pared by 7 bases and J by 0 bases, with 11 bases of the junction left unmatched. Germline CDR1 reads MDHEN; CDR2 reads SYDVKM. The CDR3 region is CASTSVVSGYQETQYF. CDR3 in DNA: TGTGCCAGCACCTCGGTGGTTAGCGGGTACCAAGAGACCCAGTACTTC. The full variable domain, in which reference TRBV28 and TRBJ2-5 provide the parts outside the CDR3, is DVKVTQSSRYLVKRTGEKVFLECVQDMDHENMFWYRQDPGLGLRLIYFSYDVKMKEKGDIPEGYSVSREKKERFSLILESASTNQTSMYLCASTSVVSGYQETQYFGPGTRLLVL.

This clonotype is medium-sized within its sample. V gene TRBV6-1 combines with J gene TRBJ2-7; 11 nucleotides align to TRBD1. Germline assignment: CDR1 MNHNS and CDR2 SASEGT. The V gene end was trimmed by 3 bases and the J gene end by 6 bases; junction bases not matched to a gene: 7. The CDR3 sequence is 15 residues long. The CDR3 reads CASSELEDRGPEQYF. In DNA form, the CDR3 reads TGTGCCAGCAGTGAGTTGGAGGACAGGGGGCCCGAGCAGTACTTC.

This clonotype was seen ten or more times. This may be a read error: a much more frequent sequence differs by one nucleotide. The CDR3 loop reads CASSPGGLAGALEQYF. CDR3 in DNA: TGTGCCAGCAGTCCCGGCGGGCTAGCGGGAGCTCTTGAGCAGTACTTC. This chain connects TRBV27 to TRBJ2-7; 10 bases line up with TRBD2. The V gene end was trimmed by 5 bases and the J gene end by 7 bases; junction bases not matched to a gene: 14. The CDR3 is 16 amino acids. Germline V CDR1 and CDR2: MNHEY, SMNVEV (reference sequence).

This clonotype turned up a few times. The V and J genes are TRBV11-1 and TRBJ2-6; a weak D match, TRBD2 (5 bases). Per germline, CDR1 SGHAT and CDR2 FQDESV (reference sequence). The V end was cut by 5 bases, the J end by 4 bases, with 12 bases between. CDR3 size: 15 residues. CDR3 sequence (DNA): TGTGCCAGCAGCGCCGGACTGCCGGGGGCCAACGTCCTGACTTTC. It encodes CASSAGLPGANVLTF.

The J gene is TRBJ2-1, the V gene TRBV25-1, with 7 nucleotides matching TRBD2. The J call may be in error: the DNA end matches TRBJ2-7 better. In germline, CDR1 is MGHDK, CDR2 SYGVNS. CDR3 size: 15 residues. CDR3 in DNA: TGTGCCAGCAGTGAGAGCGGGACGGCGACTTACGAGCAGTACTTC. Its protein is CASSESGTATYEQYF.

The chain has TRBV24-1 and TRBJ2-3; 7 bases are a match to TRBD1. The DNA end is more similar to TRBJ2-1, so the J call may be wrong. CDR1 KGHDR and CDR2 SFDVKD come from the germline V gene. CDR3 length equals 17 residues. DNA for the CDR3: TGTGCCACCAGTGACCATCGGACAGGTTGGGTTTACAATGAGCAGTTCTTC. The encoded protein is CATSDHRTGWVYNEQFF.

This clonotype was detected ten times or more. V gene TRBV6-1 combines with J gene TRBJ2-7; TRBD1 aligns across 7 bases. CDR3 size: 13 residues. The V gene end was trimmed by 2 bases and the J gene end by 11 bases; junction bases not matched to a gene: 9. Germline V gene data show CDR1 as MNHNS and CDR2 as SASEGT. CDR3 amino acids: CASSERPDRVEYF. The CDR3 DNA sequence: TGTGCCAGCAGTGAAAGACCCGACAGGGTCGAGTACTTC.